The present entry profiles one T cell receptor beta chain with its context. This specimen comes from a study of cytomegalovirus exposure and HLA in healthy donors. PCR involved 60 Vbeta and 13 Jbeta primers. Assay used: immunoSEQ multiplex PCR; TCRdb lists only in-frame clones, some missing. The data contain 95,000 to 100,000 clones, roughly 82% of them singletons. Germline CDR1 and CDR2: SEHNR and FQNEAQ (reference sequence). Between the trimmed V and J ends, which lost 3 bases and 10 bases, there was a span of 16 bases. This CDR3 is built from 15 residues. What was sequenced was PBMCs. The clonotype was recovered from a human donor in good health. The genes are TRBV7-9 and TRBJ1-6, with a tentative D call TRBD1 (5 bases). CDR3 DNA: TGTGCCAGCAGCTTGTCGGGGGATCAAGGATCACCCCTCCACTTT. Residues: CASSLSGDQGSPLHF.